This T cell receptor beta chain was identified during a study of T cells in Graves' hyperthyroidism and ophthalmopathy. Germline V gene lookup returns CDR1 SGHTA and CDR2 FQGTGA. Between the trimmed V and J ends, which lost 0 bases and 6 bases, there was a span of 8 bases. CDR3 length: 14 amino acids. The investigators amplified TCR beta CDR3 regions from RNA transcripts. When the TCR CDR3 underwent first-round RT-PCR, the HTBI primer set was used. TCRdb re-called the multiplex PCR reads through MiXCR, storing one row per CDR3 protein. The sample carries fewer than 750,000 distinct CDR3 sequences, around 42% recorded once. Criteria for exclusion of patients were uncontrolled infection, other autoimmune disease, pregnancy or lactation.

The chain uses TRBV7-3 and TRBJ2-2; D is possibly TRBD2 (6 bases). The receptor's source is a woman aged 18-29 years with Graves' hyperthyroidism. Sequencing was performed on peripheral blood or thyroid tissue (not recorded which). As DNA, the CDR3 is TGTGCCAGCAGCTTAACGGGGGGTTCCGGGGAGCTGTTTTTT. The encoded protein is CASSLTGGSGELFF.